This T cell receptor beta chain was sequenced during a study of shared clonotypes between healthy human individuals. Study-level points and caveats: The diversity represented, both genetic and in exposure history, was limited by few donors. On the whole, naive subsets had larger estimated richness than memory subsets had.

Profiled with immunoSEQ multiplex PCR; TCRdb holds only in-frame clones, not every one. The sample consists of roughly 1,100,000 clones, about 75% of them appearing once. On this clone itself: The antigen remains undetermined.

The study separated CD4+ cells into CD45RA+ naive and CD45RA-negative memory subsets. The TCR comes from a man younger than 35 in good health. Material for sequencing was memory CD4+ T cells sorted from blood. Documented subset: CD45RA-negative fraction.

CDR3 residues: CASSVGGVITDTQYF. The CDR3 DNA sequence: TGTGCCAGCAGCGTAGGAGGGGTTATCACAGATACGCAGTATTTT. The gene calls are TRBV9 and TRBJ2-3, with D perhaps given as TRBD1 or TRBD2 (5 bases each). Trimming removed 0 bases from V and 2 bases from J, with 10 bases in between. Germline V lookup: CDR1 SGDLS, CDR2 YYNGEE. This CDR3 has 15 residues.